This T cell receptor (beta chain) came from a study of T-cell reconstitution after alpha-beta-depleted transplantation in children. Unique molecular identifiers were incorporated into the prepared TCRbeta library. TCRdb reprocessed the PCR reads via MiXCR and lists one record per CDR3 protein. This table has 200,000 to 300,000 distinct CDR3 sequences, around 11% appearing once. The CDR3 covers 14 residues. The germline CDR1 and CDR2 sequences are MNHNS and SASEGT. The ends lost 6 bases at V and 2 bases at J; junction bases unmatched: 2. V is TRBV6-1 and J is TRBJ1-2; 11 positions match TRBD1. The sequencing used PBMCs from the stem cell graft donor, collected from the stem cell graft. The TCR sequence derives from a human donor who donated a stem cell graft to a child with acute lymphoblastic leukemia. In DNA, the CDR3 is TGTGCCAGCAGGCGGGACAGGGGGAACTATGGCTACACCTTC. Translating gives CASRRDRGNYGYTF.